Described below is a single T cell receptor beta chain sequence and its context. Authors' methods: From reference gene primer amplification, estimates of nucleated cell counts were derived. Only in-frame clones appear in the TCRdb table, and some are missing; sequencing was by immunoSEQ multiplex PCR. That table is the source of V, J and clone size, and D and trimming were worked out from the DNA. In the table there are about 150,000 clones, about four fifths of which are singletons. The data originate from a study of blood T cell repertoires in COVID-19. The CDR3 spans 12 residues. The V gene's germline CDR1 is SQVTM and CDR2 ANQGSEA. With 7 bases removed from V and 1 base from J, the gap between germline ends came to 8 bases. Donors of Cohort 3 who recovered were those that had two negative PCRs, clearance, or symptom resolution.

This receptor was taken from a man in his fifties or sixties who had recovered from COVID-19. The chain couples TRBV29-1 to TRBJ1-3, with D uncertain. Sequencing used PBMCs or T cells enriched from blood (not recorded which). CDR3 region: CSGGTSGNTIYF. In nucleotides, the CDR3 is TGCAGCGGAGGAACATCTGGAAACACCATATATTTT. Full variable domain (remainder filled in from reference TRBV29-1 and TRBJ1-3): SAVISQKPSRDICQRGTSLTIQCQVDSQVTMMFWYRQQPGQSLTLIATANQGSEATYESGFVIDKFPISRPNLTFSTLTVSNMSPEDSSIYLCSGGTSGNTIYFGEGSWLTVV.